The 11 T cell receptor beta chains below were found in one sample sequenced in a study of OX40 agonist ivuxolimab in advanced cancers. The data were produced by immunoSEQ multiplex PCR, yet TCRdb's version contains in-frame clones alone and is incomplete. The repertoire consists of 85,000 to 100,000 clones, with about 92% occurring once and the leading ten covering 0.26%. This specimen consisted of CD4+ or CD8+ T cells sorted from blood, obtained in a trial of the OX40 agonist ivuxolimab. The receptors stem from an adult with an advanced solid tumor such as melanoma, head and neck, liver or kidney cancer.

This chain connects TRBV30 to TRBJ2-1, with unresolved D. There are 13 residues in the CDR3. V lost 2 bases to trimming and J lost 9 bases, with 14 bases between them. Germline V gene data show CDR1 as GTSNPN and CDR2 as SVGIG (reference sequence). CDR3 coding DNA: TGTGCCTGGAGTACCATAAGCATTGGTGAGCAGTTCTTC. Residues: CAWSTISIGEQFF.

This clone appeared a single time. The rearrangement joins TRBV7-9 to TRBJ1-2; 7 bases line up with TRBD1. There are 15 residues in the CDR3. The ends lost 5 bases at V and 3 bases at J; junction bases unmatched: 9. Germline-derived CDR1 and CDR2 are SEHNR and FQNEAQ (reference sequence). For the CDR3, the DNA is TGTGCCAGCAGCCCCGGGACAGCTCTAGACTATGGCTACACCTTC. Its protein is CASSPGTALDYGYTF.

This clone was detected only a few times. The CDR3 DNA sequence: TGTGCCAGCAGTGAATACGAGACCCAGTACTTC. It yields the protein CASSEYETQYF. V is TRBV2 and J is TRBJ2-5; D unresolved. In germline, CDR1 is SNHLY, CDR2 FYNNEI. Trimming removed 2 bases from V and 5 bases from J, with 3 bases in between. The CDR3 runs 11 residues.

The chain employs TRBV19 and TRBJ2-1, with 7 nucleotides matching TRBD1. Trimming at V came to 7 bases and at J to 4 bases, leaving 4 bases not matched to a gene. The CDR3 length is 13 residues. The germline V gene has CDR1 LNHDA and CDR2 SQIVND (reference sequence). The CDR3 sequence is CASTQGEYNEQFF. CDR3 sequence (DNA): TGTGCCAGTACCCAGGGGGAATACAATGAGCAGTTCTTC.

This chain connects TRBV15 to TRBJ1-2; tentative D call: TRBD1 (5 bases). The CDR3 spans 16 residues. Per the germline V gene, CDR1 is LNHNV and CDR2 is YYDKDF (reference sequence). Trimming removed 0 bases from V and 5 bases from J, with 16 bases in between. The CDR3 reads CATSRDGTLSPYGYTF. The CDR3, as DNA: TGTGCCACCAGCAGAGACGGGACTTTGTCACCGTATGGCTACACCTTC.

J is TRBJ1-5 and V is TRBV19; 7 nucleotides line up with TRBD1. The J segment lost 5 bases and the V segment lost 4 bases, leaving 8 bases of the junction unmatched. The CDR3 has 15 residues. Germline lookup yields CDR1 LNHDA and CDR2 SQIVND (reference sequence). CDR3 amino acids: CASSTTRDSYQPQHF. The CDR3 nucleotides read TGTGCCAGTAGTACCACCCGGGACAGTTATCAGCCCCAGCATTTT.

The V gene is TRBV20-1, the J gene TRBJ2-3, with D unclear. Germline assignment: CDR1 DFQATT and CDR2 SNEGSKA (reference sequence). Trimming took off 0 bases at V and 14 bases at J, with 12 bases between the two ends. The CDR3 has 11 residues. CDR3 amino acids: CSARDKGFGYF. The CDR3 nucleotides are TGCAGTGCTAGAGATAAGGGTTTCGGGTATTTT.

The CDR3 DNA follows: TGTGCCACTCGGAGTGGCCCCGCAGATACGCAGTATTTT. This codes for CATRSGPADTQYF. The V call is TRBV7-3, the J call TRBJ2-3; D call uncertain. Deletions cut 10 bases from V and 4 bases from J, with 15 bases between. There are 13 residues in the CDR3. Per germline, CDR1 SGHTA and CDR2 FQGTGA.

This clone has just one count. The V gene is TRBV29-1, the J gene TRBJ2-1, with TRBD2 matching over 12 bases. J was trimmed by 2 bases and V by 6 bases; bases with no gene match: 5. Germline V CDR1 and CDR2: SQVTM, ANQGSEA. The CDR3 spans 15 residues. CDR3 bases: TGCAGCGTCCAACTAGCGGGAGGACCCTACAATGAGCAGTTCTTC. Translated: CSVQLAGGPYNEQFF.

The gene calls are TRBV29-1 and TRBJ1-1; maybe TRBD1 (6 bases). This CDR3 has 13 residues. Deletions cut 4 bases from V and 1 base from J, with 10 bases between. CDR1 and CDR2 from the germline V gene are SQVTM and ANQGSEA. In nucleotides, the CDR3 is TGCAGCGTTGTAACAGGGACGAACACTGAAGCTTTCTTT. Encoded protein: CSVVTGTNTEAFF.

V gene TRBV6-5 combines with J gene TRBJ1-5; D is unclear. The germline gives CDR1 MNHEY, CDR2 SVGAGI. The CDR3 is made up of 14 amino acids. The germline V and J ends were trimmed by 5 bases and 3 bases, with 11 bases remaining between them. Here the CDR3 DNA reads TGTGCCAGCAGTGAATCTGTAGACAATCAGCCCCAGCATTTT. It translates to CASSESVDNQPQHF.